These 11 T cell receptor beta chains came from one sample sequenced in a study of blood T cells in healthy people across ages. Sample-barcoded 5' priming and a J-beta primer mix drove a second PCR of about 7 to 11 cycles. MiXCR, applied by TCRdb to the 5' RACE reads, yields one record per CDR3 protein. The sample includes around 1,100,000 distinct CDR3 sequences, less than 45% of them seen just once. The specimen was blood. The receptor source for this set is a man aged 18 to 30 in good health.

V gene TRBV20-1 combines with J gene TRBJ2-7; D is perhaps TRBD2 (6 bases). V lost 3 bases and J 3 bases, leaving 15 bases between the germline ends. Germline V lookup: CDR1 DFQATT, CDR2 SNEGSKA (reference sequence). The CDR3 contains 14 residues. CDR3 region: CSARVWRGDYEQYF. CDR3 in DNA: TGCAGTGCTAGGGTTTGGCGGGGCGACTACGAGCAGTACTTC.

In this sample, this clonotype turned up a few times. The chain links TRBV9 to TRBJ2-3; D uncertain. Trimming stripped 0 bases from V and 0 bases from J, with 23 bases between. CDR3 length equals 20 residues. The germline V gene encodes CDR1 SGDLS and CDR2 YYNGEE. The CDR3 region is CASSVEGGRYINTSTDTQYF. The CDR3 coding sequence is TGTGCCAGCAGCGTAGAGGGTGGAAGATACATTAATACTAGCACAGATACGCAGTATTTT.

The chain couples TRBV13 to TRBJ2-7; no reliable D call. Trimming cost V 5 bases and J 3 bases, with 14 bases left between them. Germline lookup yields CDR1 PRHDT and CDR2 FYEKMQ (reference sequence). The CDR3 has 14 amino acids. The DNA for the CDR3 is TGTGCCAGCAGCCTACTTGGCACTAACTACGAGCAGTACTTC. This codes for CASSLLGTNYEQYF.

This clonotype was counted at least ten times. The chain combines TRBV29-1 with TRBJ2-3; a weak D match, TRBD2 (5 bases). In germline, CDR1 is SQVTM, CDR2 ANQGSEA. The CDR3 has 15 residues. V was trimmed by 2 bases and J by 3 bases, leaving 15 bases between them. The CDR3 DNA sequence: TGCAGCGTTGAAAAGGAGGAGGCACCAACAGATACGCAGTATTTT. This sequence encodes CSVEKEEAPTDTQYF.

The chain employs TRBV9 and TRBJ2-3; 10 positions match TRBD2. This CDR3 is 20 amino acids long. CDR1 is SGDLS, CDR2 YYNGEE, per germline. V shed 4 bases and J 1 base; nucleotides not matched to a gene: 18. The CDR3 DNA follows: TGTGCCAGCAGCACCCCAGAACCGGGACTAGCGTCTCTTGGCACAGATACGCAGTATTTT. Amino acids: CASSTPEPGLASLGTDTQYF.

This clonotype was seen more than once but under ten times. The V gene is TRBV5-5, the J gene TRBJ2-5; no clear D gene. With the DNA end fitting TRBJ2-7 better, the J assignment may be wrong. Germline V gene sequence: CDR1 SGHKS, CDR2 YYEKEE (reference sequence). The CDR3 sequence is 11 residues long. CDR3 residues: CASSFTDEQYF. Written as DNA, the CDR3 is TGTGCCAGCAGCTTTACTGACGAGCAGTACTTC.

The rearrangement uses TRBV25-1 and TRBJ1-1; D uncertain. V lost 4 bases and J 0 bases, leaving 12 bases between the germline ends. The germline V gene has CDR1 MGHDK and CDR2 SYGVNS. CDR3 length: 15 amino acids. CDR3 amino acids: CASSAPGVVNTEAFF. The DNA for the CDR3 is TGTGCCAGCAGTGCCCCTGGGGTCGTGAACACTGAAGCTTTCTTT.

This clonotype was counted only a few times. The chain uses TRBV2 and TRBJ1-1; D is ambiguous. CDR1 and CDR2 from the germline V gene are SNHLY and FYNNEI. V shed 6 bases and J shed 11 bases, with 16 bases lying between them. The length of the CDR3 is 12 residues. The CDR3 spells CASSRSPAGAFF. The CDR3 DNA follows: TGTGCCAGCAGCCGATCCCCCGCGGGCGCTTTCTTT.

This clonotype came up a few times. The chain couples TRBV4-3 to TRBJ2-7; TRBD1 aligns across 9 bases. The end of the DNA is better explained by TRBJ2-5, so the J call may be wrong. CDR3 size: 14 residues. Germline-derived CDR1 and CDR2 are LGHNA and YSLEER. CDR3 bases: TGCGCCACCTCGAGGGACAGGGTTTATGAGACCCAGTACTTC. This translates into CATSRDRVYETQYF.

The chain employs TRBV9 and TRBJ2-3; a possible D gene is TRBD2 (6 bases). V lost 4 bases and J lost 6, with 15 bases in between. The CDR3 has 14 residues. The V gene's germline CDR1 is SGDLS and CDR2 YYNGEE. The CDR3 bases are TGTGCCAGCAGCCTCACTAGCTTCGTTGATACGCAGTATTTT. Translating gives CASSLTSFVDTQYF.

This clonotype was observed a few times. V is TRBV12-3 or TRBV12-4 and J is TRBJ1-4; D call uncertain. The V and J ends lost 5 bases and 0 bases respectively, with 10 bases between them. This CDR3 is 15 amino acids long. The DNA of the CDR3 is TGTGCCAGCAGTCGACGACGGGCAACTAATGAAAAACTGTTTTTT. Its protein product is CASSRRRATNEKLFF.